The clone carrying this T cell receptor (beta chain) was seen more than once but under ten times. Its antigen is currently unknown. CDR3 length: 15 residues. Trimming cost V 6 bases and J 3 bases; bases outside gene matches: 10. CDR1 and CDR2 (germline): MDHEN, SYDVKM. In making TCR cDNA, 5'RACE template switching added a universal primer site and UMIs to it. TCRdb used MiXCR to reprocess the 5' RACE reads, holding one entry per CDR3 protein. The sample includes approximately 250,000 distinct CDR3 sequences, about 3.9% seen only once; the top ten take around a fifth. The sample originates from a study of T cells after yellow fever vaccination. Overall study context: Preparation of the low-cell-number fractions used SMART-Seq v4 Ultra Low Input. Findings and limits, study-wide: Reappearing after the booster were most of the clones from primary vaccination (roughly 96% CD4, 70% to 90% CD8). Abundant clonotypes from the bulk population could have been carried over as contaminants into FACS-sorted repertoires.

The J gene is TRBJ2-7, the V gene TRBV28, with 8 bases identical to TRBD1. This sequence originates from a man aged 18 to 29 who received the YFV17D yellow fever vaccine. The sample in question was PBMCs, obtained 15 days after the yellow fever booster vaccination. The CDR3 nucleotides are TGTGCCAGCAGACCTATGACAGGGGACCTCTACGAGCAGTACTTC. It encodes CASRPMTGDLYEQYF. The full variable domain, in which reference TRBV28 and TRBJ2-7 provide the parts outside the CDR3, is DVKVTQSSRYLVKRTGEKVFLECVQDMDHENMFWYRQDPGLGLRLIYFSYDVKMKEKGDIPEGYSVSREKKERFSLILESASTNQTSMYLCASRPMTGDLYEQYFGPGTRLTVT.